This T cell receptor beta chain was sequenced during a study of cytomegalovirus exposure and HLA in healthy donors. Worth noting for this clone: Its antigen is still unknown.

General observations from the study: Most sequenced TCRs were rare (though some public TCRs occurred in many donors).

PCR primers comprised 60 Vbeta and 13 Jbeta primers. TCRdb's copy holds only in-frame clones and misses some; the assay was immunoSEQ multiplex PCR. The sample consists of roughly 180,000 clones, roughly 87% of them appearing once. The J segment lost 5 bases and the V segment lost 1 base, leaving 5 bases of the junction unmatched. Germline CDR1 SGHDN, CDR2 FVKESK. This CDR3 is built from 15 residues. The chain carries TRBV14 and TRBJ1-1; 9 nucleotides line up with TRBD1. The receptor's source is a man aged 40-49 years in good health and CMV-seronegative. The specimen was PBMCs. Here the CDR3 reads CASSQARQGGTEAFF. DNA of the CDR3: TGTGCCAGCAGCCAAGCGCGACAGGGGGGGACTGAAGCTTTCTTT.